The next 20 T cell receptor beta chains were all read from a single sample in a study of T cell changes during pregnancy in multiple sclerosis. Assay used: immunoSEQ multiplex PCR; TCRdb lists only in-frame clones, some missing. The sample yields roughly 61,000 clones, roughly 90% seen once. The sample was peripheral blood, taken in the first trimester of pregnancy. Source of these receptors: a female donor in good health, enrolled as a control in a pregnancy study.

The genes are TRBV7-2 and TRBJ2-7; 14 bases agree with TRBD2. With 5 bases clipped from V and 6 bases from J, the junction kept 9 bases outside the gene matches. The germline V gene has CDR1 SGHTA and CDR2 FQGNSA. This CDR3 spans 16 amino acids. The CDR3: CASSGGLAGAKSEQYF. The CDR3 DNA reads as TGTGCCAGCAGCGGGGGACTAGCGGGAGCCAAAAGCGAGCAGTACTTC.

This sequence joins TRBV28 and TRBJ1-2; 11 bases line up with TRBD1. This CDR3 comprises 16 residues. Trimming cost V 4 bases and J 5 bases; bases outside gene matches: 9. Germline CDR1 is MDHEN and CDR2 is SYDVKM. The DNA for the CDR3 is TGTGCCAGCAGTTCCTCTGGACAGGGGGCCGGGTATGGCTACACCTTC. Amino acid sequence: CASSSSGQGAGYGYTF.

J is TRBJ2-3 and V is TRBV5-1; 9 nucleotides agree with TRBD1. The trim removed 3 bases at V and 3 bases at J, leaving 5 bases unmatched. This CDR3 region has 15 residues. In germline, CDR1 is SGHRS, CDR2 YFSETQ. The CDR3 DNA follows: TGCGCCAGCAGCTGGGGACAGGGCGGGACAGATACGCAGTATTTT. This gives the protein CASSWGQGGTDTQYF.

The CDR3 spells CASSYSGNNQPQHF. Written as DNA, the CDR3 is TGTGCCAGCAGTTACTCGGGCAACAATCAGCCCCAGCATTTT. V is TRBV6-5 and J is TRBJ1-5; D is undetermined. CDR3 length: 14 amino acids. The germline V gene encodes CDR1 MNHEY and CDR2 SVGAGI. Trimming left V 0 bases short and J 3 bases short, with 6 bases between.

The chain carries TRBV6-5 and TRBJ1-4; D unresolved. The CDR3 has 13 amino acids. The V and J ends lost 3 bases and 8 bases respectively, with 10 bases between them. Germline V gene sequence: CDR1 MNHEY, CDR2 SVGAGI. The CDR3 DNA sequence: TGTGCCAGCAGTTATAGACTTGACGAAAAACTGTTTTTT. This translates into CASSYRLDEKLFF.

The rearrangement links TRBV29-1 to TRBJ2-5; 11 nucleotides match TRBD2. After removal of 5 bases from V and 4 bases from J, the junction contained 0 bases not matched to a gene. This CDR3 region has 12 residues. The germline V gene has CDR1 SQVTM and CDR2 ANQGSEA. CDR3 loop: CSVLAGGETQYF. CDR3 sequence (DNA): TGCAGCGTTCTAGCGGGGGGAGAGACCCAGTACTTC.

The genes are TRBV18 and TRBJ2-7; TRBD2 agrees at 8 bases. After removal of 0 bases from V and 1 base from J, the junction contained 2 bases not matched to a gene. Germline V lookup: CDR1 KGHSH, CDR2 LQKENI. The CDR3 contains 15 residues. CDR3 residues: CASSPPGLVSYEQYF. Written as DNA, the CDR3 is TGTGCCAGCTCACCACCGGGACTAGTGTCCTACGAGCAGTACTTC.

The chain links TRBV29-1 to TRBJ1-4, with unresolved D. Germline V gives CDR1 SQVTM, CDR2 ANQGSEA. V was cut by 4 bases and J by 5 bases, with 8 bases left in between. The CDR3 runs 12 residues. CDR3 protein: CSVGRDNEKLFF. In DNA, the CDR3 is TGCAGCGTTGGGAGAGACAATGAAAAACTGTTTTTT.

This sequence joins TRBV30 and TRBJ1-2; a weak D match, TRBD1 (6 bases). V gave up 3 bases and J gave up 8 bases, with 16 bases separating them. This CDR3 contains 13 residues. Germline values: CDR1 GTSNPN, CDR2 SVGIG (reference sequence). This chain's CDR3 is CAWRNRVSGGYTF. Here the CDR3 DNA reads TGTGCCTGGAGGAACAGGGTATCAGGGGGCTACACCTTC.

The chain has TRBV7-9 and TRBJ2-5, with TRBD2 as a possible D gene (6 bases). CDR1 and CDR2 (germline): SEHNR, FQNEAQ (reference sequence). Trimming took off 5 bases at V and 2 bases at J, with 12 bases between the two ends. The CDR3 has 14 amino acids. The CDR3 DNA reads TGTGCCAGCAGCGGTGGAGGGAATCAAGAGACCCAGTACTTC. It yields the protein CASSGGGNQETQYF.

The J gene is TRBJ2-7, the V gene TRBV5-4; TRBD1 matches at 8 bases. CDR3 length equals 16 residues. The V segment lost 4 bases and the J segment 0 bases; nucleotides outside the gene matches: 9. Germline CDR1 SGHNT, CDR2 YYREEE (reference sequence). In DNA, the CDR3 is TGTGCCAGCAGCCCTGGACAGGGACTGAGCTCCTACGAGCAGTACTTC. Its translation is CASSPGQGLSSYEQYF.

This chain connects TRBV5-6 to TRBJ2-7; D is possibly TRBD2 (5 bases). The germline V gene encodes CDR1 SGHDT and CDR2 YYEEEE. V was clipped by 0 bases and J by 0 bases, with 10 bases between them. The CDR3 covers 15 residues. The CDR3 DNA reads TGTGCCAGCAGCTTGGGGAGGTCCCGCTCCTACGAGCAGTACTTC. Translation gives CASSLGRSRSYEQYF.

The CDR3 sequence: CAISDVRTGITGELFF. The CDR3 DNA reads as TGTGCCATCAGTGATGTTAGGACAGGGATTACCGGGGAGCTGTTTTTT. V usage is TRBV10-3 and J usage is TRBJ2-2; 8 bases fit TRBD1. Germline V gives CDR1 ENHRY, CDR2 SYGVKD. The CDR3 has 16 residues. V dropped 3 bases and J dropped 5; count of bases not matched to a gene: 8.

J is TRBJ2-3 and V is TRBV11-2; 12 bases line up with TRBD2. Germline V gene data show CDR1 as SGHAT and CDR2 as FQNNGV. The CDR3 extends over 17 amino acids. The J segment lost 6 bases and the V segment lost 0 bases, leaving 7 bases of the junction unmatched. The CDR3 DNA reads TGTGCCAGCAGCTTAGAACTAGCGGGGGGTATCAGGGATACGCAGTATTTT. It encodes CASSLELAGGIRDTQYF.

The chain has TRBV29-1 and TRBJ1-3, with unresolved D. This CDR3 comprises 12 residues. V lost 7 bases, J lost 0 bases, and 7 bases lay in between. Germline V gene lookup returns CDR1 SQVTM and CDR2 ANQGSEA. Written as DNA, the CDR3 is TGCAGCGGAACGAGCTCTGGAAACACCATATATTTT. Its protein product is CSGTSSGNTIYF.

The chain recombines TRBV28 with TRBJ2-2; D call uncertain. The V and J ends lost 6 bases and 3 bases respectively, with 17 bases between them. The CDR3 runs to 16 residues. Germline-derived CDR1 and CDR2 are MDHEN and SYDVKM. The CDR3 DNA sequence: TGTGCCAGCAGGCCTCCTTACTTCTTCCACACCGGGGAGCTGTTTTTT. As protein: CASRPPYFFHTGELFF. Drawing the rest from reference TRBV28 and TRBJ2-2, the complete variable domain is DVKVTQSSRYLVKRTGEKVFLECVQDMDHENMFWYRQDPGLGLRLIYFSYDVKMKEKGDIPEGYSVSREKKERFSLILESASTNQTSMYLCASRPPYFFHTGELFFGEGSRLTVL.

The rearrangement links TRBV7-2 to TRBJ2-1; possibly TRBD2 for D (5 bases). V was pared by 4 bases and J by 7 bases, with 14 bases between. Germline assignment: CDR1 SGHTA and CDR2 FQGNSA. This CDR3 has 14 residues. The CDR3 DNA reads as TGTGCCAGCAGCTCAGTGGCGGGCCTAAATGAGCAGTTCTTC. Translating it yields CASSSVAGLNEQFF.

The rearrangement joins TRBV28 to TRBJ2-2; D remains unclear. The germline gives CDR1 MDHEN, CDR2 SYDVKM. The CDR3 spans 13 residues. Trimming took off 9 bases at V and 5 bases at J, with 13 bases between the two ends. CDR3 protein: CASKPIPTGELFF. The CDR3 DNA reads TGTGCCAGTAAACCTATTCCGACCGGGGAGCTGTTTTTT.

The V call is TRBV10-2, the J call TRBJ2-1; 13 positions match TRBD2. The junction had 11 bases not matched to a gene; V was cut back by 6 bases and J by 6 bases. The CDR3 is 17 amino acids. Germline lookup yields CDR1 WSHSY and CDR2 SAAADI. The CDR3 coding sequence is TGCGCCAGCAGGGGGCCCGGACTAGCGGGAGCGAGCAATGAGCAGTTCTTC. As protein: CASRGPGLAGASNEQFF.

The chain links TRBV6-5 to TRBJ2-2; 9 bases are a match to TRBD2. V shed 0 bases and J 2 bases; nucleotides not matched to a gene: 1. This CDR3 comprises 16 residues. From germline, CDR1 is MNHEY and CDR2 SVGAGI. For the CDR3, the DNA is TGTGCCAGCAGTTACTCGACTAGCGGAAACACCGGGGAGCTGTTTTTT. Translating it yields CASSYSTSGNTGELFF.